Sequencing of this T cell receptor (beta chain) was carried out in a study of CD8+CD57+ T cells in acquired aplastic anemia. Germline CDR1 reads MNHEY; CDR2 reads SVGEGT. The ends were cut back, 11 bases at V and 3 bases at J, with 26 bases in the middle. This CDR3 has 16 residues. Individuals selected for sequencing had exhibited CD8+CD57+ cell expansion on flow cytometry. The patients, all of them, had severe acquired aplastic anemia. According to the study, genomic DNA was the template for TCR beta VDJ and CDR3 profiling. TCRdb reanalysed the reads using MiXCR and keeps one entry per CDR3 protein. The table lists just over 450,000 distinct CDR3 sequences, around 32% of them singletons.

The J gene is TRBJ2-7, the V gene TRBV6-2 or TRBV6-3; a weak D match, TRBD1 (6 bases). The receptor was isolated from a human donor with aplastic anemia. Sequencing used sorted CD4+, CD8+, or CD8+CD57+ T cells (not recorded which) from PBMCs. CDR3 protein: CASNSRSAGAVYEQYF. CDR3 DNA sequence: TGTGCCTCCAACTCAAGGTCGGCAGGGGCAGTCTACGAGCAGTACTTC.